The rows below give T cell receptor beta chains drawn from one sample of a study of blood T cell repertoires in COVID-19. The repertoire was sequenced with immunoSEQ multiplex PCR; TCRdb's copy has only in-frame clones and lacks some. Of approximately 480,000 clones in the sample, around 90% were seen once. Sequenced sample: PBMCs or T cells enriched from blood (not recorded which). These receptors were collected from a woman aged 18-29 years who had recovered from COVID-19. Both conserved end residues are part of each CDR3. The D gene is left open where the match is weak. Size is stated for part of the rows, as once, few or many counts, or as a class when the clone is expanded.

TRBJ1-6,TRBD1,TRBV5-1,-,TGCGCCAGCAGCTCACCGGGACAGGGCCATTCACCCCTCCACTTT,CASSSPGQGHSPLHF
TRBJ2-7,TRBD1,TRBV11-2,once,TGTGCCAGCAGCTCCCGACAGGGTTCCTACGAGCAGTACTTC,CASSSRQGSYEQYF
TRBJ1-1,-,TRBV15,-,TGTGCCACCAGCAGGCGCTCCACCGCGAACACTGAAGCTTTCTTT,CATSRRSTANTEAFF
TRBJ2-5,TRBD1,TRBV5-6,-,TGTGCCAGCAGCTTGGGGGGACAGCCACAAGAGACCCAGTACTTC,CASSLGGQPQETQYF
TRBJ1-2,TRBD1,TRBV25-1,-,TGTGCCAGCAGTCCCCAAGGGACAGGGGGCTATGGCTACACCTTC,CASSPQGTGGYGYTF
TRBJ2-5,TRBD2,TRBV9,-,TGTGCCAGCAGCGTAGGGACTAGCGGAGGTTTTGAGACCCAGTACTTC,CASSVGTSGGFETQYF
TRBJ2-7,-,TRBV12-3/TRBV12-4,-,TGTGCCAGCGGATTAGGGGGGCGCGAGCAGTACTTC,CASGLGGREQYF
TRBJ1-1,TRBD1,TRBV11-2,-,TGTGCCAGCAGCTTAGATTACGAGGGGGCGGCTTTCTTT,CASSLDYEGAAFF
TRBJ2-7,TRBD1,TRBV27,-,TGTGCCAGCAGTGCAGGACAGGGTCTCATAACCTACGAGCAGTACTTC,CASSAGQGLITYEQYF
TRBJ1-4,TRBD1,TRBV28,-,TGTGCCAGCAGGGGCCCGGACAGGGGCTTCTCTAATGAAAAACTGTTTTTT,CASRGPDRGFSNEKLFF
TRBJ1-1,-,TRBV24-1,-,TGTGCCACCAGCCCCGACAGGAACACTGAAGCTTTCTTT,CATSPDRNTEAFF
TRBJ1-1,TRBD1,TRBV15,-,TGTGCCACCAGCAGAGGAGGGGGCCTGGTTGAAGCTTTCTTT,CATSRGGGLVEAFF
TRBJ2-3,-,TRBV2,-,TGTGCCAGCAGTGAAAATTATGCAGATACGCAGTATTTT,CASSENYADTQYF
TRBJ1-1,-,TRBV6-5,-,TGTGCCAGCAGTCGAGCCGGGACTTACACTGAAGCTTTCTTT,CASSRAGTYTEAFF
TRBJ1-2,-,TRBV10-3,-,TGTGCCATCAGTGATGGACAGTCCTATGGCTACACCTTC,CAISDGQSYGYTF
TRBJ1-3,TRBD1,TRBV28,-,TGTGCCAGCAGTACACAGGGGGCTGGTGGAAACACCATATATTTT,CASSTQGAGGNTIYF
TRBJ1-3,-,TRBV4-1,-,TGCGCCAGCAGCCAAGCGGGGAGCTCTGGAAACACCATATATTTT,CASSQAGSSGNTIYF
TRBJ1-2,-,TRBV7-2,-,TGTGCCAGCAGCCCTCCGAAGACGGGTACGTTAGGCTACACCTTC,CASSPPKTGTLGYTF
TRBJ2-7,-,TRBV3-1/TRBV3-2,-,TGTGCCAGCAGCCAGGGGAGGGGGGGTTACTACGAGCAGTACTTC,CASSQGRGGYYEQYF
TRBJ1-2,TRBD1,TRBV29-1,-,TGCAGCGTTAGTCTTGGGACAGGGGGTTTCAACTATGGCTACACCTTC,CSVSLGTGGFNYGYTF
TRBJ1-1,TRBD1,TRBV7-2,-,TGTGCCAGCAGCTCGTATCCCCGGACAGGCCCGAACACTGAAGCTTTCTTT,CASSSYPRTGPNTEAFF
TRBJ2-5,-,TRBV5-1,-,TGCGCCAGCAGCTTTGGCGGTTCCCAAGAGACCCAGTACTTC,CASSFGGSQETQYF
TRBJ2-7,-,TRBV6-5,-,TGTGCCAGCATGCTGGGCGGGACCTACGAGCAGTACTTC,CASMLGGTYEQYF
TRBJ1-5,TRBD1,TRBV16,-,TGTGCCAGCAGCCAATTACCCGGGACAGCCTACAATCAGCCCCAGCATTTT,CASSQLPGTAYNQPQHF
TRBJ1-1,-,TRBV5-1,-,TGCGCCAGCAGCTTCGGAGCGGTGGACACTGAAGCTTTCTTT,CASSFGAVDTEAFF
TRBJ1-1,TRBD1,TRBV27,-,TGTGCCAGCAGACCTAGGGACAGGGCGGCTGAAGCTTTCTTT,CASRPRDRAAEAFF
TRBJ2-1,TRBD1,TRBV11-2,-,TGTGCCAGCAGCCAGGGACAGGGTCCCTACAATGAGCAGTTCTTC,CASSQGQGPYNEQFF
TRBJ2-1,TRBD2,TRBV6-5,once,TGTGCCAGCAAGTACGGGGGGGGAATCAATGAGCAGTTCTTC,CASKYGGGINEQFF
TRBJ1-3,-,TRBV5-1,-,TGCGCCAGCAGTTTTACAGCCGGCTCTGGAAACACCATATATTTT,CASSFTAGSGNTIYF
TRBJ1-3,TRBD1,TRBV9,-,TGTGCCAGCAGCGCCACAGGGGCCTCTGGAAACACCATATATTTT,CASSATGASGNTIYF
TRBJ2-5,TRBD2,TRBV4-1,-,TGCGCCAGCAGCCTGGGACTACAAGAGACCCAGTACTTC,CASSLGLQETQYF
TRBJ1-1,TRBD1,TRBV2,-,TGTGCCAGCAAGTCCCCCAGGGGGGACACACGGTGGAACACTGAAGCTTTCTTT,CASKSPRGDTRWNTEAFF
TRBJ1-6,-,TRBV5-6,-,TGTGCCACCTTCGACAGGCTCTCCTATAATTCACCCCTCCACTTT,CATFDRLSYNSPLHF
TRBJ2-2,TRBD1,TRBV28,-,TGTGCCAGCAGTTTAACAGGGGTGACCGGGGAGCTGTTTTTT,CASSLTGVTGELFF
TRBJ1-1,TRBD1,TRBV12-5,-,TGTGCTAGTGGTTTGGGCCCAACAGGGGCGGACACTGAAGCTTTCTTT,CASGLGPTGADTEAFF
TRBJ2-7,-,TRBV7-2,-,TGTGCCAGCAGCTTAGATGTCGGTTTCTCCTACGAGCAGTACTTC,CASSLDVGFSYEQYF
TRBJ2-7,-,TRBV6-1,-,TGTGCCAGCAGTGAAGCGGACAGCTCCTACGAGCAGTACTTC,CASSEADSSYEQYF
TRBJ2-7,TRBD2,TRBV5-1,-,TGCGCCAGCAGCCGGACGGTAGCGGGGGGGAACGAGCAGTACTTC,CASSRTVAGGNEQYF
TRBJ2-6,-,TRBV28,-,TGTGCCAGCAGCTCTCCTCGGGGGGCGGCTGGGGCCAACGTCCTGACTTTC,CASSSPRGAAGANVLTF
TRBJ1-5,-,TRBV6-4,-,TGTGCCAGCAGTGGGTCAGCCCGCGGGTATCAGCCCCAGCATTTT,CASSGSARGYQPQHF
TRBJ1-1,TRBD1,TRBV5-4,-,TGTGCCAGCAGTTTGGGACTACAGGGGGCCTTAAACACTGAAGCTTTCTTT,CASSLGLQGALNTEAFF
TRBJ2-1,TRBD2,TRBV5-4,once,TGTGCCAGCAGCGATGGGACTAGAAAGGAGGGTGAGCAGTTCTTC,CASSDGTRKEGEQFF
TRBJ2-1,TRBD2,TRBV18,-,TGTGCCAGCTCCTCCTGGACCGGCGGGGGGCCCGACAATGAGCAGTTCTTC,CASSSWTGGGPDNEQFF
TRBJ1-2,TRBD1,TRBV7-9,-,TGTGCCAGCAGCGGGGGGACAGGGAGCTATGGCTACACCTTC,CASSGGTGSYGYTF
TRBJ2-3,-,TRBV6-1,-,TGTGCCAGCAGTGAAGTGGGGTGGCAGAACTCCCAGGGGTCGGATACGCAGTATTTT,CASSEVGWQNSQGSDTQYF
TRBJ2-1,TRBD1,TRBV30,-,TGTGCCTGGAGTATCAGGGGGCATGAGCAGTTCTTC,CAWSIRGHEQFF
TRBJ2-3,-,TRBV7-6,-,TGTGCCAGCAGCTTAGGAACTCCTGCAGATACGCAGTATTTT,CASSLGTPADTQYF
TRBJ1-4,-,TRBV27,-,TGTGCCAGCGGGCCTCTAACTAATGAAAAACTGTTTTTT,CASGPLTNEKLFF
TRBJ2-3,TRBD2,TRBV7-9,-,TGTGCCAGCAGCTCCTTTAGGGAGGGTACGCAGTATTTT,CASSSFREGTQYF
TRBJ1-2,-,TRBV27,once,TGTGCCAGCAGTTTCAGCTCCGCGGGGACCTATTATGGCTACACCTTC,CASSFSSAGTYYGYTF
TRBJ1-6,TRBD1,TRBV19,-,TGTGCCAGTAGTATAACAGGGGTAGGTTCACCCCTCCACTTT,CASSITGVGSPLHF
TRBJ2-2,-,TRBV10-1,-,TGCGCCAGCAGTGAGTCGGAGCCTGGGGAGCTGTTTTTT,CASSESEPGELFF
TRBJ1-4,-,TRBV7-9,-,TGTGCCAGCAGCCTGGACAGCAATAATGAAAAACTGTTTTTT,CASSLDSNNEKLFF
TRBJ2-3,-,TRBV6-1,-,TGTGCCAGCAGTGAGTTGAGGAGCCCAGATACGCAGTATTTT,CASSELRSPDTQYF
TRBJ2-5,TRBD2,TRBV7-7,-,TGTGCCAGCAGCTTAGATCCCAGCGGGGGAGAGACCCAGTACTTC,CASSLDPSGGETQYF